What follows describes a single T cell receptor beta chain. Under the authors' procedure: Nucleated cell number was recorded as an estimate derived from reference gene primer amplification. The method was immunoSEQ multiplex PCR; TCRdb's version includes in-frame clones alone and lacks a portion of them. The V and J calls and clone size are taken from that table; D and trimming were inferred from the DNA. In the table there are about 150,000 clones, approximately 85% of which are singletons. The source of the sample is a study of blood T cell repertoires in COVID-19. Study information: The origin of the acute and convalescent COVID-19 samples was the United States, Italy and Spain. PBMCs, B-cell-depleted T cells, or T cells were the source of the cDNA or gDNA that made up the material.

This CDR3 has 16 amino acids. CDR1 SGHTA and CDR2 FQGNSA come from the germline V gene. The trim removed 0 bases at V and 0 bases at J, leaving 4 bases unmatched. Seattle-derived patients entered the study during active infection and were followed longitudinally. This chain connects TRBV7-2 to TRBJ1-1, with 7 nucleotides matching TRBD1. This TCR derives from a man aged 80 or over with COVID-19, enrolled during active disease. Sequencing was performed on peripheral blood. CDR3 sequence: CASSLAHRGLNTEAFF. The CDR3 nucleotides read TGTGCCAGCAGCTTAGCGCACAGGGGACTGAACACTGAAGCTTTCTTT.